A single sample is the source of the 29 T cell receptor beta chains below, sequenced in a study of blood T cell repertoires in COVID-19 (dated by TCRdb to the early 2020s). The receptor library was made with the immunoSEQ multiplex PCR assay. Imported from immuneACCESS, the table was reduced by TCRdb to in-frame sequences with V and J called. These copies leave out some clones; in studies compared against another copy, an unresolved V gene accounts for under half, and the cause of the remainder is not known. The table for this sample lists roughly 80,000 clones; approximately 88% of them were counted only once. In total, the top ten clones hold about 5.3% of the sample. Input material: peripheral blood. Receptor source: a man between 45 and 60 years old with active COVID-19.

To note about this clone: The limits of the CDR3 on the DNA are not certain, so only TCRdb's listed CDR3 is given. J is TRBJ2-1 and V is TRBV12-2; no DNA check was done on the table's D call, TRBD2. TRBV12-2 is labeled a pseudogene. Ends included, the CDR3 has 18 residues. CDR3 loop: CASRLPWGEGIFYNEQFF.

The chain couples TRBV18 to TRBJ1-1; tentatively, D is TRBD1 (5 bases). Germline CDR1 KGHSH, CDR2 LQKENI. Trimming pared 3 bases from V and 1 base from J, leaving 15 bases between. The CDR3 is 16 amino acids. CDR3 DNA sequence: TGTGCCAGCTCACCGCGGCGTACAGGAAAGAACACTGAAGCTTTCTTT. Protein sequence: CASSPRRTGKNTEAFF. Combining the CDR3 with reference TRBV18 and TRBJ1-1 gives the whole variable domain NAGVMQNPRHLVRRRGQEARLRCSPMKGHSHVYWYRQLPEEGLKFMVYLQKENIIDESGMPKERFSAEFPKEGPSILRIQQVVRGDSAAYFCASSPRRTGKNTEAFFGQGTRLTVV.

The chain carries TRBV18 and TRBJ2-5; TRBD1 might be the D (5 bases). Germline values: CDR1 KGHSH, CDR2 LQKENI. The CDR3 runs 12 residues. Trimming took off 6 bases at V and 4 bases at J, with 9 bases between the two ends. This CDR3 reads CASSDRIETQYF. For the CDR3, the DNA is TGTGCCAGCTCTGACAGAATAGAGACCCAGTACTTC.

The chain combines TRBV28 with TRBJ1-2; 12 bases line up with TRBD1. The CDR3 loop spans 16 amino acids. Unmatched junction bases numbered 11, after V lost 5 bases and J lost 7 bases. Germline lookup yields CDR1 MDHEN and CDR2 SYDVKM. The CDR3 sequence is CASSPLPGQGATGYTF. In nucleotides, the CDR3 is TGTGCCAGCAGTCCCCTACCGGGACAGGGGGCAACTGGCTACACCTTC.

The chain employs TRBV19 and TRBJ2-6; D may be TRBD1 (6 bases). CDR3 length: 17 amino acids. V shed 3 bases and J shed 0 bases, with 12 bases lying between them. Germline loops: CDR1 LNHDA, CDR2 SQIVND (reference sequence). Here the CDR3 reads CASSIDRRSSGANVLTF. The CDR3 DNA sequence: TGTGCCAGTAGTATCGACAGGCGTAGCTCTGGGGCCAACGTCCTGACTTTC.

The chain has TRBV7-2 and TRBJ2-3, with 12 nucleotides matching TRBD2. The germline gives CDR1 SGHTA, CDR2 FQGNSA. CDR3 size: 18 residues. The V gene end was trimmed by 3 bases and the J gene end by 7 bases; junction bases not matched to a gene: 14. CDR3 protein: CASSFPPASGGALHTQYF. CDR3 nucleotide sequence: TGTGCCAGCAGCTTCCCCCCAGCTAGCGGGGGGGCCTTGCATACGCAGTATTTT. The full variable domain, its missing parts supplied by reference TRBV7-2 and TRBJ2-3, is GAGVSQSPSNKVTEKGKDVELRCDPISGHTALYWYRQSLGQGLEFLIYFQGNSAPDKSGLPSDRFSAERTGGSVSTLTIQRTQQEDSAVYLCASSFPPASGGALHTQYFGPGTRLTVL.

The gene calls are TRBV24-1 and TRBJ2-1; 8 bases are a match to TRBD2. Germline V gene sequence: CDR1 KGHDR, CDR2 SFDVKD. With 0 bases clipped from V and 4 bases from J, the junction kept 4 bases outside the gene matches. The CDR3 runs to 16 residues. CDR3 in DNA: TGTGCCACCAGTGATTTGCAGGCGGGGGGATACAATGAGCAGTTCTTC. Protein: CATSDLQAGGYNEQFF.

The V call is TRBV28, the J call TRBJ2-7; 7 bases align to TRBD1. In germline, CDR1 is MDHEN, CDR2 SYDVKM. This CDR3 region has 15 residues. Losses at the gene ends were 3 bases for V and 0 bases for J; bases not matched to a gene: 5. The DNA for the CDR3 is TGTGCCAGCAGTTTCGGAACAGGGGACTCCTACGAGCAGTACTTC. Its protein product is CASSFGTGDSYEQYF.

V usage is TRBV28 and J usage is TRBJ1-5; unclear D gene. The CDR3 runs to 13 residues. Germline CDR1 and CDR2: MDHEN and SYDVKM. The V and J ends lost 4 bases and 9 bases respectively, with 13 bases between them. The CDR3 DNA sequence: TGTGCCAGCAGTTCGACGGGGAAGTGGCCCCAGCATTTT. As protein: CASSSTGKWPQHF.

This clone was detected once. In DNA, the CDR3 is TGTGCCAGCAGCACAAACACGAACACTGAAGCTTTCTTT. Protein product: CASSTNTNTEAFF. This chain joins TRBV7-9 and TRBJ1-1; unclear D gene. Deletions cut 5 bases from V and 1 base from J, with 8 bases between. The CDR3 covers 13 residues. CDR1 is SEHNR, CDR2 FQNEAQ, per germline (reference sequence).

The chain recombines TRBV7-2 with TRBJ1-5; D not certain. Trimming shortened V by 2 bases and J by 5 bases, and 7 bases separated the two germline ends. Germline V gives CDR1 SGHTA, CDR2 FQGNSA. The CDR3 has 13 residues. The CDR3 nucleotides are TGTGCCAGCAGCTTAAGCCGAGATCAGCCCCAGCATTTT. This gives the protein CASSLSRDQPQHF.

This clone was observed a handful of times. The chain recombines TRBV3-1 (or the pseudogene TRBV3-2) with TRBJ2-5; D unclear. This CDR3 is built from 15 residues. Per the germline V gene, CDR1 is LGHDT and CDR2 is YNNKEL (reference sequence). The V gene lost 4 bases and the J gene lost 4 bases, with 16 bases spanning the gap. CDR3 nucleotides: TGTGCCAGCAGCCCATCGGCTCCCCGAGGAGAGACCCAGTACTTC. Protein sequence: CASSPSAPRGETQYF.

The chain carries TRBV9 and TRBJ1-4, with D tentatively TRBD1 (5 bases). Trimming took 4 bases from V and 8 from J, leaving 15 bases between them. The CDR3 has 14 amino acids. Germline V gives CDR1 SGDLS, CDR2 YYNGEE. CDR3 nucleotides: TGTGCCAGCAGCCAGTACGGGGGAGACGAAAAACTGTTTTTT. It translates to CASSQYGGDEKLFF.

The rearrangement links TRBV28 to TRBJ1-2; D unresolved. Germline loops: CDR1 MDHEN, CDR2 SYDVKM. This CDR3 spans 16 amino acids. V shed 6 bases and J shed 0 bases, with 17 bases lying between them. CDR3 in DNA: TGTGCCAGCAGGTCTATGCGGTACGGTTCTAACTATGGCTACACCTTC. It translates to CASRSMRYGSNYGYTF.

CDR3: CASSPWGVGGFF. Written as DNA, the CDR3 is TGTGCCAGCAGTCCGTGGGGGGTTGGAGGGTTCTTC. The chain employs TRBV28 and TRBJ2-1; a weak D match, TRBD2 (6 bases). This CDR3 region has 12 residues. Germline CDR1 reads MDHEN; CDR2 reads SYDVKM. Deletions cut 5 bases from V and 15 bases from J, with 17 bases between.

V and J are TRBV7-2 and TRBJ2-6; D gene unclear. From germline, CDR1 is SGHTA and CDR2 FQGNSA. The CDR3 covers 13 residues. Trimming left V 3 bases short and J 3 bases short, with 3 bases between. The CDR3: CASSFNGANVLTF. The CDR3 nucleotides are TGTGCCAGCAGCTTTAATGGGGCCAACGTCCTGACTTTC. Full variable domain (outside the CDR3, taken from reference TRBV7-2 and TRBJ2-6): GAGVSQSPSNKVTEKGKDVELRCDPISGHTALYWYRQSLGQGLEFLIYFQGNSAPDKSGLPSDRFSAERTGGSVSTLTIQRTQQEDSAVYLCASSFNGANVLTFGAGSRLTVL.

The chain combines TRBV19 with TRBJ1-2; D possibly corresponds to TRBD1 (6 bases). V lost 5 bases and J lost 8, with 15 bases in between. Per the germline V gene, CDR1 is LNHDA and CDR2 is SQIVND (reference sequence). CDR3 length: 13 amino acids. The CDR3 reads CASSVQGYPGYTF. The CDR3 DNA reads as TGTGCCAGTAGTGTACAGGGTTACCCAGGCTACACCTTC.

CDR3 protein: CAWSPGGSSYEQYF. The DNA for the CDR3 is TGTGCCTGGAGTCCGGGAGGCAGCTCCTACGAGCAGTACTTC. The chain links TRBV30 to TRBJ2-7, with 7 bases that match TRBD2. Losses at the gene ends were 2 bases for V and 0 bases for J; bases not matched to a gene: 4. The CDR3 covers 14 residues. The V gene's germline CDR1 is GTSNPN and CDR2 SVGIG (reference sequence). Full variable domain (rest looked up from reference TRBV30 and TRBJ2-7): SQTIHQWPATLVQPVGSPLSLECTVEGTSNPNLYWYRQAAGRGLQLLFYSVGIGQISSEVPQNLSASRPQDRQFILSSKKLLLSDSGFYLCAWSPGGSSYEQYFGPGTRLTVT.

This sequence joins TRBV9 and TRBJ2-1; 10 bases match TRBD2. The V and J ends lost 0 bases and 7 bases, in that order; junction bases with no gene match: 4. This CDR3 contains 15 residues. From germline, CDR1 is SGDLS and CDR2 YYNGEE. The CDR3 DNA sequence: TGTGCCAGCAGCGTAGTGTCTAGCGGGGGTAATGAGCAGTTCTTC. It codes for CASSVVSSGGNEQFF.

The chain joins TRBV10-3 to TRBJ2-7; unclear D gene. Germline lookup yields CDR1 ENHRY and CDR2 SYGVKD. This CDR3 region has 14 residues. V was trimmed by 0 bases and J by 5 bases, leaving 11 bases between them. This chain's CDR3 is CAISESNPGHEQYF. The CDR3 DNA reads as TGTGCCATCAGTGAGTCGAATCCAGGCCACGAGCAGTACTTC.

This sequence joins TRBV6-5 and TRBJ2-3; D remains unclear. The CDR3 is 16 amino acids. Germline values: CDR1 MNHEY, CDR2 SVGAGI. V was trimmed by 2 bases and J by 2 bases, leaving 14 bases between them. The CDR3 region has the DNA TGTGCCAGCAGTTACGGAGTTAACCCCTCCACAGATACGCAGTATTTT. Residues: CASSYGVNPSTDTQYF.

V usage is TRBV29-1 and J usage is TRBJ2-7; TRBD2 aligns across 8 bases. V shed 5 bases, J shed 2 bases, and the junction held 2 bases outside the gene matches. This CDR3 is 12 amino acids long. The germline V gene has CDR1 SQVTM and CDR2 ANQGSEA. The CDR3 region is CSVLAGTYEQYF. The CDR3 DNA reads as TGCAGCGTTCTAGCGGGTACCTACGAGCAGTACTTC.

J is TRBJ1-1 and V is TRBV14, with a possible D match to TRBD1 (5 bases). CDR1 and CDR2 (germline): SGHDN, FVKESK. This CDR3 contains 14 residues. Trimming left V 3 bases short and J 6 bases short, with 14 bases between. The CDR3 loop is CASSHGQGFAEAFF. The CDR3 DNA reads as TGTGCCAGCAGCCACGGTCAGGGTTTCGCTGAAGCTTTCTTT.

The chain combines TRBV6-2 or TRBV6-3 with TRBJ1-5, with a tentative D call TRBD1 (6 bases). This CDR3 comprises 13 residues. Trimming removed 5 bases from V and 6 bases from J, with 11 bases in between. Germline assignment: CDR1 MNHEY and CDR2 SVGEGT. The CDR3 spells CASSPVGGQPQHF. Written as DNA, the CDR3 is TGTGCCAGCAGTCCCGTAGGGGGTCAGCCCCAGCATTTT.

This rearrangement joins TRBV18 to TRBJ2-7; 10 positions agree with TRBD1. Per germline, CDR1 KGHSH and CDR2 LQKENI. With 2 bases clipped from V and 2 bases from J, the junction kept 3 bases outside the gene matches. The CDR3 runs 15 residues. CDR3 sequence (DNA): TGTGCCAGCTCACCATGGACAGGGGGGACCTACGAGCAGTACTTC. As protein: CASSPWTGGTYEQYF.

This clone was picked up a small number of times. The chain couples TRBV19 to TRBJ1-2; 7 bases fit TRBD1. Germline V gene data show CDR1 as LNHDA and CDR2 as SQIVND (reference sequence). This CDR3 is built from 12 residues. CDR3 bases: TGTGCATCAAAACAGGGGAACTATGGCTACACCTTC. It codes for CASKQGNYGYTF. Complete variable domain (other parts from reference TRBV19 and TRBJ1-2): DGGITQSPKYLFRKEGQNVTLSCEQNLNHDAMYWYRQDPGQGLRLIYYSQIVNDFQKGDIAEGYSVSREKKESFPLTVTSAQKNPTAFYLCASKQGNYGYTFGSGTRLTVV.

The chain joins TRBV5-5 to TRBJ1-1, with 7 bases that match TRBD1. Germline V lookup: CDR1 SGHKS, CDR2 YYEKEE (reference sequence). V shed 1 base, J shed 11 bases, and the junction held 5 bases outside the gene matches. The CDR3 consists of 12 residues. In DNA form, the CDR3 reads TGTGCCAGCAGCTTGAACAGGGGTTGGGCTTTCTTT. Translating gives CASSLNRGWAFF.

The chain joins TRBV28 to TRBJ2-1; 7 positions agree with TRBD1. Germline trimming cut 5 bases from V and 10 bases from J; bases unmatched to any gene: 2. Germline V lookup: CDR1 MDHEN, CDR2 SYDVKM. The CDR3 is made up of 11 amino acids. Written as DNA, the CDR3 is TGTGCCAGCAGTGCGGACAGGGAGCAGTTCTTC. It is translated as CASSADREQFF.

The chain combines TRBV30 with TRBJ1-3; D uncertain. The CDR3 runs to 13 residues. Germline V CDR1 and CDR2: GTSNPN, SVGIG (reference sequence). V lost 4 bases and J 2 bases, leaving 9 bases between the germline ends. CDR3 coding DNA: TGTGCCTGGACGGTGTATCCTGGAAACACCATATATTTT. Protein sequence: CAWTVYPGNTIYF. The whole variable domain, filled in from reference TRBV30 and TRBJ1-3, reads SQTIHQWPATLVQPVGSPLSLECTVEGTSNPNLYWYRQAAGRGLQLLFYSVGIGQISSEVPQNLSASRPQDRQFILSSKKLLLSDSGFYLCAWTVYPGNTIYFGEGSWLTVV.